The following is a TCR beta chain sequence with its context. There are 14 residues in the CDR3. Germline lookup yields CDR1 SGHNT and CDR2 YYREEE (reference sequence). Trimming shortened V by 0 bases and J by 3 bases, and 9 bases separated the two germline ends. As handled by the study authors: Quantification of nucleated cells was approximated via reference gene primer amplification. Generated by immunoSEQ multiplex PCR, the TCRdb table keeps only in-frame clones and is missing some. V and J calls plus clone size are reproduced from that table; the DNA served to infer D and trimming. This sample has about 210,000 clones, with around nine tenths found just once. These data are taken from a study of blood T cell repertoires in COVID-19. For the study at large: Recovery among Cohort 3 donors was established by two negative PCRs, clearance, or symptom resolution. Italy, Spain and the United States were the sources of the convalescent and acute COVID-19 samples.

Cohorts were assigned according to the clinical history that participants reported. The sequence came from a man under 40 in a cohort exposed to, infected with or recovered from COVID-19 (not recorded which). The J gene is TRBJ1-2, the V gene TRBV5-4; D remains unclear. The material sequenced was PBMCs or T cells enriched from blood (not recorded which). The CDR3 loop is CASSLGLEDYGYTF. The CDR3 DNA is TGTGCCAGCAGCTTGGGTCTAGAAGACTATGGCTACACCTTC.